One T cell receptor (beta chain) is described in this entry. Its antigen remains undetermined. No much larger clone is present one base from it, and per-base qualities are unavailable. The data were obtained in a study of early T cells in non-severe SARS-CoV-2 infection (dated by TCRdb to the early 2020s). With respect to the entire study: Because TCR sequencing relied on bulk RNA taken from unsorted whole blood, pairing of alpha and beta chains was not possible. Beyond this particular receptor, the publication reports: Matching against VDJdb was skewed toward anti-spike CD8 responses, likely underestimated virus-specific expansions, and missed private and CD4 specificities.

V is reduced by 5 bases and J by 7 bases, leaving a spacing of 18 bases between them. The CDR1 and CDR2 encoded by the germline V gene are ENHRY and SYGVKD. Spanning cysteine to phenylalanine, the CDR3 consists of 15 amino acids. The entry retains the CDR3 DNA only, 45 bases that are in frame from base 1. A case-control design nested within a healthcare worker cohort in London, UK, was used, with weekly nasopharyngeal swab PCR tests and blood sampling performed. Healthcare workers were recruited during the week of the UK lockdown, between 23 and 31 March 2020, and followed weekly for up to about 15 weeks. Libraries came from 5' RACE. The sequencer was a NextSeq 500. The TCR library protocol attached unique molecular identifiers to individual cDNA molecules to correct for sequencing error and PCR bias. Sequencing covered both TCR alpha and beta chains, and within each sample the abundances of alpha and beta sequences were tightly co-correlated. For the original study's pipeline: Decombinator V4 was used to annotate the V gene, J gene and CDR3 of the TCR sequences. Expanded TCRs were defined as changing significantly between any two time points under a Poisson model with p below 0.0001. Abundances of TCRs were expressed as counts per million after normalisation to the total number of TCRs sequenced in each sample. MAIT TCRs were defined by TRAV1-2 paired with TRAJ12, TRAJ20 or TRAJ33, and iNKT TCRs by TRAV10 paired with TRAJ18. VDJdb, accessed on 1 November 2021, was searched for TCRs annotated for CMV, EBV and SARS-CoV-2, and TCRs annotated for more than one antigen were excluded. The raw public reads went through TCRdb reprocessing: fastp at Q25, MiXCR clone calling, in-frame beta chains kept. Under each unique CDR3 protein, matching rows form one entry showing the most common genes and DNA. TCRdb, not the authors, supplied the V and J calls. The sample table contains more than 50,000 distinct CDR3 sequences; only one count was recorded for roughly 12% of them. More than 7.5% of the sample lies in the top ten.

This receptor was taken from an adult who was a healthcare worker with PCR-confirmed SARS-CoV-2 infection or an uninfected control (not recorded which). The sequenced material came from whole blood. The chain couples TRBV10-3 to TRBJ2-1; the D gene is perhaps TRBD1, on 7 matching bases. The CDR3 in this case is CAISPGGSRLNEQFF. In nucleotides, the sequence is TGTGCCATCAGTCCAGGGGGGTCGCGCCTTAATGAGCAGTTCTTC.